The 20 T cell receptor beta chains below all came from one sample that was sequenced in a study of blood T cell repertoires in COVID-19. TCRdb keeps only in-frame clones here, not all; method: immunoSEQ multiplex PCR. Seen here are roughly 250,000 clones, under 85% observed once, and the top ten hold about 0.9%. Sample: peripheral blood. These receptors were collected from a human donor with COVID-19, enrolled during active disease. The donor label of this sample is uncertain.

The chain employs TRBV28 and TRBJ1-5; D might be TRBD1 (6 bases). From germline, CDR1 is MDHEN and CDR2 SYDVKM. The CDR3 runs to 15 residues. V dropped 2 bases and J dropped 4 bases, with 12 bases sitting between them. The CDR3 reads CASSLGVRGNQPQHF. Written as DNA, the CDR3 is TGTGCCAGCAGTTTAGGGGTCAGGGGAAATCAGCCCCAGCATTTT. Supplemented by reference TRBV28 and TRBJ1-5, the full variable domain reads DVKVTQSSRYLVKRTGEKVFLECVQDMDHENMFWYRQDPGLGLRLIYFSYDVKMKEKGDIPEGYSVSREKKERFSLILESASTNQTSMYLCASSLGVRGNQPQHFGDGTRLSIL.

This clone has a handful of counts. The J gene is TRBJ1-6, the V gene TRBV28; D gene ambiguous. Germline CDR1 and CDR2: MDHEN and SYDVKM. CDR3 length equals 16 residues. The ends were cut back, 4 bases at V and 6 bases at J, with 16 bases in the middle. The DNA of the CDR3 is TGTGCCAGCAGTTCCCGAGGTAGCGGAGGTAATTCACCCCTCCACTTT. Translation gives CASSSRGSGGNSPLHF. The full variable domain, its missing parts supplied by reference TRBV28 and TRBJ1-6, is DVKVTQSSRYLVKRTGEKVFLECVQDMDHENMFWYRQDPGLGLRLIYFSYDVKMKEKGDIPEGYSVSREKKERFSLILESASTNQTSMYLCASSSRGSGGNSPLHFGNGTRLTVT.

The chain uses TRBV7-9 and TRBJ2-4, with a tentative D call TRBD1 (6 bases). Germline V CDR1 and CDR2: SEHNR, FQNEAQ (reference sequence). CDR3 size: 16 residues. Between the trimmed V and J ends, which lost 8 bases and 8 bases, there was a span of 25 bases. CDR3 nucleotides: TGTGCCAGCTCCCCCCCCTCGGGACAAGGAGGAGACATTCAGTACTTC. This gives the protein CASSPPSGQGGDIQYF.

The V call is TRBV28, the J call TRBJ2-2; D not resolved. The CDR3 totals 14 residues. CDR1 and CDR2 (germline): MDHEN, SYDVKM. Trimming removed 1 base at V and 1 base at J, with 4 bases between. DNA for the CDR3: TGTGCCAGCAGTTTATTGAGGAACACCGGGGAGCTGTTTTTT. This gives the protein CASSLLRNTGELFF.

The V and J genes are TRBV5-1 and TRBJ2-1; the D gene is possibly TRBD1 (5 bases). Germline V gene sequence: CDR1 SGHRS, CDR2 YFSETQ. The V gene lost 0 bases and the J gene lost 11 bases, with 6 bases spanning the gap. The CDR3 sequence is 11 residues long. CDR3: CASSLDRKQFF. The CDR3, as DNA: TGCGCCAGCAGCTTGGACAGGAAGCAGTTCTTC.

The gene calls are TRBV6-5 and TRBJ2-6, with a possible D match to TRBD1 (6 bases). V was clipped by 3 bases and J by 0 bases, with 9 bases between them. The CDR3 length is 16 residues. In germline, CDR1 is MNHEY, CDR2 SVGAGI. The CDR3 loop is CASSYDRYSGANVLTF. DNA of the CDR3: TGTGCCAGCAGTTATGACAGGTACTCTGGGGCCAACGTCCTGACTTTC.

The sample holds one count of this clone. Since a much larger clone is just one base distant, this may be a read error. The rearrangement links TRBV5-6 to TRBJ1-1, with D possibly TRBD1 on 5 matching bases. Trimming took 3 bases from V and 0 from J, leaving 6 bases between them. The germline gives CDR1 SGHDT, CDR2 YYEEEE. CDR3 length equals 13 residues. DNA for the CDR3: TGTGCCAGCAGCTCGACAGTGAACACTGAAGCTTTCTTT. This gives the protein CASSSTVNTEAFF.

This chain links TRBV29-1 with TRBJ2-3; the match to TRBD2 covers 9 bases. The V gene's germline CDR1 is SQVTM and CDR2 ANQGSEA. The CDR3 extends over 14 amino acids. J was trimmed by 6 bases and V by 4 bases; bases with no gene match: 8. CDR3 DNA sequence: TGCAGCGTTGTGGTAGCGGGAGTGCGGGATACGCAGTATTTT. It encodes CSVVVAGVRDTQYF.

This chain links TRBV6-5 with TRBJ2-1; weak D call: TRBD2 (5 bases). The CDR3 runs 15 residues. Deletions cut 2 bases from V and 2 bases from J, with 10 bases between. Germline assignment: CDR1 MNHEY and CDR2 SVGAGI. The CDR3: CASSYAEAPYNEQFF. The CDR3 region has the DNA TGTGCCAGCAGTTACGCGGAGGCCCCCTACAATGAGCAGTTCTTC.

This clone came up a few times. The chain joins TRBV9 to TRBJ1-3; possible D gene TRBD1, 5 bases. Germline V gene data show CDR1 as SGDLS and CDR2 as YYNGEE. The CDR3 is 14 residues long. V dropped 2 bases and J dropped 2 bases, with 8 bases sitting between them. CDR3 sequence: CASSVDRTGNTIYF. Written as DNA, the CDR3 is TGTGCCAGCAGCGTCGACAGAACTGGAAACACCATATATTTT.

V usage is TRBV4-2 and J usage is TRBJ2-7, with a possible D match to TRBD1 (6 bases). Germline V gene lookup returns CDR1 LGHNA and CDR2 YNFKEQ. V was trimmed by 4 bases and J by 3 bases, leaving 13 bases between them. The CDR3 has 14 residues. In DNA form, the CDR3 reads TGTGCCAGCAGCCCGACAGGAAAGAACTACGAGCAGTACTTC. This encodes CASSPTGKNYEQYF.

This clone was seen once. The chain is built from TRBV9 and TRBJ2-5, with TRBD1 identical over 7 bases. There are 16 residues in the CDR3. From germline, CDR1 is SGDLS and CDR2 YYNGEE. V shed 0 bases and J 2 bases; nucleotides not matched to a gene: 7. The CDR3 loop reads CASSVAAQGVQETQYF. CDR3 nucleotide sequence: TGTGCCAGCAGCGTAGCGGCCCAGGGGGTACAAGAGACCCAGTACTTC.

This CDR3 is CASRLTEGGNQPQHF. The DNA of the CDR3 is TGTGCAAGTCGCCTAACCGAGGGAGGAAATCAGCCCCAGCATTTT. V gene TRBV12-2 combines with J gene TRBJ1-5. TRBV12-2 is listed as a pseudogene. The CDR3 runs to 15 residues.

J is TRBJ1-1 and V is TRBV6-5; D perhaps matches TRBD1 (6 bases). Trimming removed 5 bases at V and 7 bases at J, with 8 bases between. The germline gives CDR1 MNHEY, CDR2 SVGAGI. The CDR3 totals 11 residues. The CDR3 sequence is CASSRQDEAFF. The CDR3 DNA sequence: TGTGCCAGCAGTAGACAGGATGAAGCTTTCTTT.

The chain is built from TRBV12-3 or TRBV12-4 and TRBJ2-7; perhaps TRBD2 as D (5 bases). Deletions cut 5 bases from V and 3 bases from J, with 5 bases between. The CDR3 has 11 amino acids. In DNA, the CDR3 is TGTGCCAGCAGTGAGGGCTACGAGCAGTACTTC. It codes for CASSEGYEQYF.

V gene TRBV28 combines with J gene TRBJ1-5; D is uncertain. The CDR3 consists of 14 residues. Between the trimmed V and J ends, which lost 2 bases and 7 bases, there was a span of 12 bases. The V gene's germline CDR1 is MDHEN and CDR2 SYDVKM. CDR3 region: CASSLAPDWQPQHF. CDR3 nucleotides: TGTGCCAGCAGTTTAGCCCCAGACTGGCAGCCCCAGCATTTT.

This rearrangement joins TRBV28 to TRBJ1-5; 7 bases map to TRBD1. CDR1 MDHEN and CDR2 SYDVKM come from the germline V gene. The V segment lost 4 bases and the J segment 5 bases; nucleotides outside the gene matches: 11. The CDR3 contains 16 residues. DNA for the CDR3: TGTGCCAGCAGTTCCCCACAGGGGCTTAGGGATCAGCCCCAGCATTTT. Translated: CASSSPQGLRDQPQHF.

The chain recombines TRBV6-5 with TRBJ1-1, with 8 bases matching TRBD1. J gave up 6 bases and V 6 bases, and 12 bases lay outside the gene matches. This CDR3 has 15 amino acids. Per the germline V gene, CDR1 is MNHEY and CDR2 is SVGAGI. CDR3 in amino acids: CASSLTDRAGAEAFF. DNA of the CDR3: TGTGCCAGCAGCCTCACGGACAGGGCGGGTGCTGAAGCTTTCTTT.

The chain carries TRBV19 and TRBJ2-1; 7 bases line up with TRBD1. Germline V CDR1 and CDR2: LNHDA, SQIVND (reference sequence). The V gene end was trimmed by 6 bases and the J gene end by 8 bases; junction bases not matched to a gene: 4. The CDR3 runs to 12 residues. The CDR3: CASRDRVHEQFF. DNA for the CDR3: TGTGCCAGTAGAGACAGGGTCCATGAGCAGTTCTTC.

This clone was seen once. The chain links TRBV5-6 to TRBJ1-6; 9 nucleotides line up with TRBD1. The CDR3 has 16 residues. The germline gives CDR1 SGHDT, CDR2 YYEEEE. Unmatched junction bases numbered 8, after V lost 2 bases and J lost 8 bases. The CDR3 loop is CASSFPGQGSDSPLHF. Here the CDR3 DNA reads TGTGCCAGCAGCTTCCCCGGACAGGGGTCCGATTCACCCCTCCACTTT.